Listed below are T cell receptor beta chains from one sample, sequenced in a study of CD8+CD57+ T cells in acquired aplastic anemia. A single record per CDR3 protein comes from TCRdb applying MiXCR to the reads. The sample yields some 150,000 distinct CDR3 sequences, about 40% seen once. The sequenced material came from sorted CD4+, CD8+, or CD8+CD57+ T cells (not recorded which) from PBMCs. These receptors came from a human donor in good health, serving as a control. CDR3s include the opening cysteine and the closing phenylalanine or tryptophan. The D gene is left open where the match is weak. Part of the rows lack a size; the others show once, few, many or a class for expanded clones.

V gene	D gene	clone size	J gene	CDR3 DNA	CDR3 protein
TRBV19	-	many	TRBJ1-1	TGTGCCAGTAGTCCCACCCCAAGTGGAGCTTTCTTT	CASSPTPSGAFF
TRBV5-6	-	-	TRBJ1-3	TGTGCCAGCAAAATCGGGCCTGGAAACACCATATATTTT	CASKIGPGNTIYF
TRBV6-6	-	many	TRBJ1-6	TGTGCCATCAACAATGGCGATTCACCCCTCCACTTT	CAINNGDSPLHF
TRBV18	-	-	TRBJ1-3	TGTGCCAGCTCACCGTTGGGAGGGAACTTTGGAAACACCATATATTTT	CASSPLGGNFGNTIYF
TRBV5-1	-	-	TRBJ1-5	TGCGCCAGCAGCTTTGCAGACAATCAGCCCCAGCATTTT	CASSFADNQPQHF
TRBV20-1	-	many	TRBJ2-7	TGCAGTGGGGTGGCGGGGTTCTCCTACGAGCAGTACTTC	CSGVAGFSYEQYF
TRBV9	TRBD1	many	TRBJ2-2	TGTGCCAGCAGGACAGGGACCAACACCGGGGAGCTGTTTTTT	CASRTGTNTGELFF
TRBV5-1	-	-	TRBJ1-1	TGCGCCAGCAGCTTGGAAGGGGAAGGGGCTTTCTTT	CASSLEGEGAFF
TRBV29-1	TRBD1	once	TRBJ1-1	TGCAGCGTTGCCAGTTTGACAGGGGGCTACCCTGAAGCTTTCTTT	CSVASLTGGYPEAFF
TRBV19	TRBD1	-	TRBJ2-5	TGTGCCAGTAGCGACAGGGGTGGGGAGACCCAGTACTTC	CASSDRGGETQYF
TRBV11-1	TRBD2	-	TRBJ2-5	TGTGCCAGCAGCAGACTGAGGACTAGCGGGACCGCGACGGAGACCCAGTACTTC	CASSRLRTSGTATETQYF
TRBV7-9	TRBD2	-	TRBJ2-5	TGTGCCAGTAGTATAGTGGGGGGGAAGGAGACCCAGTACTTC	CASSIVGGKETQYF
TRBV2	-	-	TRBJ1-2	TGTGCCAGCAGTGAATCCCAGCGGGAGGGTTATGGCTACACCTTC	CASSESQREGYGYTF
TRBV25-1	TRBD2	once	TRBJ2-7	TGTGCCAGCAGTGATGAGTTACTAGCGGGGGGATACGAGCAGTACTTC	CASSDELLAGGYEQYF
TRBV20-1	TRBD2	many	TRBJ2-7	TGCAGTGCTAGGAGGACTAGCTCCTACGAGCAGTACTTC	CSARRTSSYEQYF
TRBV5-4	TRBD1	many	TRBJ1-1	TGTGCCAGCAGCGTCGGGACAGACGACACTGAAGCTTTCTTT	CASSVGTDDTEAFF
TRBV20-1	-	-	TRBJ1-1	TGCAGTGCTAGAGCCGGGCGGGCAGGGGTGTTTCAGAACACTGAAGCTTTCTTT	CSARAGRAGVFQNTEAFF
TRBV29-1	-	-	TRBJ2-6	TGCAGCGTTTTGACCAGCGTAAACTCTGGGGCCAACGTCCTGACTTTC	CSVLTSVNSGANVLTF
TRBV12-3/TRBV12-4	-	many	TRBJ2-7	TGTGCCAGCAGTTTACGTAGCGAGCAGTACTTC	CASSLRSEQYF
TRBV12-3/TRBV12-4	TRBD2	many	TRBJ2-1	TGTGCCAGCAGTTGGCGGGGGGTGTGGAACAATGAGCAGTTCTTC	CASSWRGVWNNEQFF
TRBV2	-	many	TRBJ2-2	TGTGCCAGCAGTGTTAATTTGGGGTACACCGGGGAGCTGTTTTTT	CASSVNLGYTGELFF
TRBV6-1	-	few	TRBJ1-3	TGTGCCAGCCTAGAGGGGGTTGGAGCTGGAAACACCATATATTTT	CASLEGVGAGNTIYF
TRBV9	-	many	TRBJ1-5	TGTGCCAGCAGCGTTGGGGATTATCAGCCCCAGCATTTT	CASSVGDYQPQHF
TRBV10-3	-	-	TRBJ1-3	TGTGCCATCAGTGAGTCGAGCGTCCCTGGAAACACCATATATTTT	CAISESSVPGNTIYF
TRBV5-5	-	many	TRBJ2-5	TGTGCCAGCAGACCGGGACCTCAAGAGACCCAGTACTTC	CASRPGPQETQYF
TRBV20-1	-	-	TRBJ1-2	TGCAGTGCTAGAGGTAGCCAAACTTATGGCTACACCTTC	CSARGSQTYGYTF
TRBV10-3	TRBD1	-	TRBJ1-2	TGTGCCATCAGTGAGGCGCGGACAGGGTTGGATGGCTACACCTTC	CAISEARTGLDGYTF
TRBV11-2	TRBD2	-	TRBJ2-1	TGTGCCAGCAGCTCTGGACTAGCGGGAGAGGGTGAGCAGTTCTTC	CASSSGLAGEGEQFF
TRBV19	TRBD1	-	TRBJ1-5	TGTGCCAGTAGCCGGGACAGGGGGCGCGATCAGCCCCAGCATTTT	CASSRDRGRDQPQHF
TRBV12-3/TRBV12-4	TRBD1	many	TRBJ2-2	TGTGCCAGCAGTTCATCGGGACAGGGGATTGGGGAGCTGTTTTTT	CASSSSGQGIGELFF
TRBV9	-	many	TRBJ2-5	TGTGCCAGCAGCGTGTACAGGGAGGGGGAGACCCAGTACTTC	CASSVYREGETQYF
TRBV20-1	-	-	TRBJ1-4	TGCAGTGCTAGAGATCCCGGCGGTAATGAAAAACTGTTTTTT	CSARDPGGNEKLFF
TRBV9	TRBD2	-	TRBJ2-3	TGTGCCAGCAGCGTTGGGCTAGCGGGGGCAGCAGATACGCAGTATTTT	CASSVGLAGAADTQYF
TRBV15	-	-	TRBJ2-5	TGTGCCACCAGCACCGGCGGGACAGCCGAGACCCAGTACTTC	CATSTGGTAETQYF
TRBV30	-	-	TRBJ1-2	TGTGCCTGGAGTCCGGACGCCTATGGCTACACCTTC	CAWSPDAYGYTF